The clone carrying this TCR beta chain was counted only a few times. Construction of TCR beta libraries relied on iRepertoire HTBI primers and on Arm-PCR targeting CDR3 regions. TCRdb fed the multiplex PCR reads into MiXCR, producing one record per CDR3 protein. The repertoire holds about 540,000 distinct CDR3 sequences, with about 14% as singletons. The sample's time point: newly diagnosed GD, antithyroid drugs for less than 3 months. Extracted RNA from PBMCs served as the source of the TCR library. Per germline, CDR1 LNHDA and CDR2 SQIVND (reference sequence). The CDR3 covers 16 residues. V gave up 2 bases and J gave up 0 bases, with 11 bases separating them. The data stem from a study of regulatory T cells in long-lasting Graves disease. The overall study: Antithyroid drugs had been taken under 3 months by newly diagnosed Graves' patients.

Another study also made use of these data, one on T cells in Graves' hyperthyroidism and ophthalmopathy. That source reports: Stable Graves' hyperthyroidism denoted no ophthalmopathy progression over 18 months. In the first-round RT-PCR of the TCR CDR3, the HTBI primer set was used.

The sample here was peripheral blood mononuclear cells (PBMCs), taken at new diagnosis, from a patient treated with antithyroid drugs. The chain has TRBV19 and TRBJ1-5; D is uncertain. This sequence was found in a man younger than 40 with Graves disease. This CDR3 reads CASSILAGNSNQPQHF. CDR3 DNA sequence: TGTGCCAGTAGTATACTGGCCGGGAATAGCAATCAGCCCCAGCATTTT.